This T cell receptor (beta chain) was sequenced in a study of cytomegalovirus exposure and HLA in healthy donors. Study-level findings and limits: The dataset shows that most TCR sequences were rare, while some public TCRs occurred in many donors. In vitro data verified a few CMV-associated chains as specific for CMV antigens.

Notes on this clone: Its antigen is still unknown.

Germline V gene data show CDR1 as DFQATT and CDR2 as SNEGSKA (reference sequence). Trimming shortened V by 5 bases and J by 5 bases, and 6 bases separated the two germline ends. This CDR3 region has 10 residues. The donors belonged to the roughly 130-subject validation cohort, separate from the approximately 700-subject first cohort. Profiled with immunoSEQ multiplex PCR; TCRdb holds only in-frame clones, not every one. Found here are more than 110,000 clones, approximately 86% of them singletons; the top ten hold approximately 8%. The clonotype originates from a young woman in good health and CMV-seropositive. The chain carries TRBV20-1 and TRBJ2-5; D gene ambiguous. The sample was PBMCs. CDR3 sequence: CSAYRETQYF. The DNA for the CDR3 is TGCAGTGCTTATCGTGAGACCCAGTACTTC.